This is a list of T cell receptor beta chains from one sample in a study of cytomegalovirus exposure and HLA in healthy donors. Assay used: immunoSEQ multiplex PCR; TCRdb lists only in-frame clones, some missing. The table has 100,000 to 130,000 clones, more than 90% seen once; the top ten hold under 0.75%. Material: PBMCs. These receptors originate from a woman aged 18 to 35 in good health and CMV-seronegative. Each CDR3 is given with its conserved first and last residue. The D gene is left open where the match is weak. Clone size is not always given. Where it is, it says once, few, many or a class for expanded clones.

V,size,length,D,J,DNA,CDR3
TRBV9,few,15,NA,TRBJ1-3,TGTGCCAGCAGCGTACAGCAGGGTTGGGGAAACACCATATATTTT,CASSVQQGWGNTIYF
TRBV5-1,once,14,TRBD2,TRBJ2-5,TGCGCCAGCAGCGGGGGGGACTCCGTGAAGACCCAGTACTTC,CASSGGDSVKTQYF
TRBV11-2,once,14,NA,TRBJ2-2,TGTGCCAGTATCATGGCCCTAGACACCGGGGAGCTGTTTTTT,CASIMALDTGELFF
TRBV6-1,NA,15,NA,TRBJ1-5,TGTGCCAGCAGTGCCTCCGGGACACTATATCAGCCCCAGCATTTT,CASSASGTLYQPQHF
TRBV2,NA,13,NA,TRBJ1-1,TGTGCCAGATGGGGGGGCGCGGGCACTGAAGCTTTCTTT,CARWGGAGTEAFF
TRBV7-2,NA,15,TRBD1,TRBJ2-5,TGTGCCAGCAGCATTGACAGGGGGATAGTGGAGACCCAGTACTTC,CASSIDRGIVETQYF
TRBV29-1,NA,12,NA,TRBJ1-1,TGCAGCGTTACTCTGGGACTTACTGAAGCTTTCTTT,CSVTLGLTEAFF
TRBV28,NA,15,NA,TRBJ1-2,TGTGCCAGCAGTTTCCTGGGGCAGGGGTTTCATGGCTACACCTTC,CASSFLGQGFHGYTF
TRBV6-1,NA,13,TRBD2,TRBJ2-3,TGTGCCAGTGGGACTAGCGGGGTCGATACGCAGTATTTT,CASGTSGVDTQYF
TRBV7-3,NA,17,NA,TRBJ2-3,TGTGCCAGCAGCCCGGCCTCCAGGTCCCCGAGCACAGATACGCAGTATTTT,CASSPASRSPSTDTQYF
TRBV27,once,16,NA,TRBJ1-1,TGTGCCAGCAGTTTTGGCCAGAACCTTAAGAACACTGAAGCTTTCTTT,CASSFGQNLKNTEAFF
TRBV2,NA,14,NA,TRBJ2-6,TGTGCCACCCTACTAGCAACTGGGGCCAACGTCCTGACTTTC,CATLLATGANVLTF
TRBV6-6,NA,15,NA,TRBJ1-2,TGTGCCAGCAGTTACCCGGCGGTCGTCAGCTATGGCTACACCTTC,CASSYPAVVSYGYTF
TRBV7-9,NA,15,TRBD1,TRBJ2-3,TGTGCCAGCAGCTTATGGACAGGGGGCACAGATACGCAGTATTTT,CASSLWTGGTDTQYF
TRBV7-9,NA,15,NA,TRBJ2-3,TGTGCCAGCACCCCCCGACTAGGCTTCACAGATACGCAGTATTTT,CASTPRLGFTDTQYF
TRBV19,NA,17,TRBD1,TRBJ2-2,TGTGCCAGTAGTACCCCCCACAGGGGGCGGAACACCGGGGAGCTGTTTTTT,CASSTPHRGRNTGELFF
TRBV28,once,13,TRBD1,TRBJ1-1,TGTGCCAGCAGTTCTTGGGGGACAGGCGGAGCTTTCTTT,CASSSWGTGGAFF
TRBV11-2,NA,15,NA,TRBJ2-5,TGTGCCAGCAGCTTAGCTCTGCGGAGGAAGGAGACCCAGTACTTC,CASSLALRRKETQYF
TRBV15,NA,14,NA,TRBJ1-2,TGTGCCACCAGCAGAGCTCAGGGTTTGTTTGGCTACACCTTC,CATSRAQGLFGYTF
TRBV28,NA,15,NA,TRBJ1-6,TGTGCCAGCAGTGTGTGGGGACATAGTAATTCACCCCTCCACTTT,CASSVWGHSNSPLHF
TRBV4-3,NA,17,TRBD2,TRBJ2-7,TGCGCCAGCAGCCAAGATACCGGGACTAGCGGATTCTACGAGCAGTACTTC,CASSQDTGTSGFYEQYF
TRBV5-1,NA,13,NA,TRBJ1-2,TGCGCCAGCAGCTATGGTGAGAACTATGGCTACACCTTC,CASSYGENYGYTF
TRBV2,once,16,TRBD1,TRBJ2-1,TGTGCCAGCAGGGGGCCCGGGACAGGGGGTTACAATGAGCAGTTCTTC,CASRGPGTGGYNEQFF
TRBV7-9,NA,16,TRBD1,TRBJ1-2,TGTGCCAGCAGCCCCCAGGGAGGACAGGCTAACTATGGCTACACCTTC,CASSPQGGQANYGYTF
TRBV7-2,NA,12,NA,TRBJ2-2,TGTGCCAGCAGCCCCGGACAGGGGGAGCTGTTTTTT,CASSPGQGELFF
TRBV10-3,NA,16,NA,TRBJ2-1,TGTGCCATCAGTGAGTCACTGGGGAGCTCCTACAATGAGCAGTTCTTC,CAISESLGSSYNEQFF
TRBV6-5,NA,13,NA,TRBJ2-1,TGTGCCAGCAGCGGGGGGCCAAACAATGAGCAGTTCTTC,CASSGGPNNEQFF
TRBV7-5,NA,16,NA,TRBJ2-5,TGTGCCAGAAGAGACAGGGTGAGGCTCCCGGGAGAGACCCAGTACTTC,CARRDRVRLPGETQYF
TRBV19,NA,14,NA,TRBJ1-5,TGTGCCAGTAGTATGATGATACAGGGCCAGCCCCAGCATTTT,CASSMMIQGQPQHF
TRBV30,NA,14,TRBD1,TRBJ2-7,TGTGCCTGGAGTGTTGGGACAGGGGTTGGCGAGCAGTACTTC,CAWSVGTGVGEQYF
TRBV6-5,NA,15,TRBD2,TRBJ2-3,TGTGCCAGCACTGACCGGGGGGGAAGCACAGATACGCAGTATTTT,CASTDRGGSTDTQYF
TRBV14,NA,18,NA,TRBJ1-1,TGTGCCAGCAGCCAAAGTCCGAGACAGACGCCCCTGAACACTGAAGCTTTCTTT,CASSQSPRQTPLNTEAFF
TRBV25-1,once,13,NA,TRBJ2-1,TGTGCCAGTACTGGGAGCTCCTACAATGAGCAGTTCTTC,CASTGSSYNEQFF
TRBV30,NA,14,TRBD1,TRBJ1-5,TGTGCCTGGAGCCACAGGGGACCCCTTCAGCCCCAGCATTTT,CAWSHRGPLQPQHF
TRBV28,NA,16,NA,TRBJ2-7,TGTGCCAGCAGTCCATCGGGAGGGGGCCTCTCCTACGAGCAGTACTTC,CASSPSGGGLSYEQYF
TRBV5-7,NA,15,TRBD1,TRBJ1-1,TGTGCCAGCAGCTTACGACAGGGCGTACACACTGAAGCTTTCTTT,CASSLRQGVHTEAFF
TRBV2,NA,15,TRBD2,TRBJ2-5,TGTGCCAGCAGTGAAGCCCGGACGGGGGGGGAGACCCAGTACTTC,CASSEARTGGETQYF
TRBV7-8,NA,12,TRBD1,TRBJ2-7,TGTGCCAGCAGGACAGGGGGCGGCGAGCAGTACTTC,CASRTGGGEQYF
TRBV28,NA,17,NA,TRBJ2-3,TGTGCCAGCAGTCGAATGGGCGGCGCGGGGGCTGGAAATACGCAGTATTTT,CASSRMGGAGAGNTQYF
TRBV14,NA,12,TRBD1,TRBJ2-1,TGTGCCAGCAGCCAAAGTCAGGGGGCCATCCTCTTC,CASSQSQGAILF
TRBV6-5,NA,14,TRBD1,TRBJ1-3,TGTGCCAGCACTCACCGGGACAGTGGAAACACCATATATTTT,CASTHRDSGNTIYF
TRBV19,NA,15,NA,TRBJ1-2,TGTGCCAGTACCCATACCTCAGGACAGAAATATGGCTACACCTTC,CASTHTSGQKYGYTF
TRBV9,NA,15,NA,TRBJ1-4,TGTGCCAGCAGCGGTCCGGGACACGGAAATGAAAAACTGTTTTTT,CASSGPGHGNEKLFF
TRBV5-1,NA,16,TRBD1,TRBJ1-1,TGCGCCAGCAGCCCCTCCGGGACAGGCGGGAACACTGAAGCTTTCTTT,CASSPSGTGGNTEAFF
TRBV5-4,once,15,NA,TRBJ2-1,TGTGCCAGCAGCCCGCCGGGGTTCGGCTACAATGAGCAGTTCTTC,CASSPPGFGYNEQFF
TRBV6-1,NA,14,TRBD1,TRBJ1-1,TGTGCCAGCAGTGGTTCGACAGGGCGGAGTGAAGCTTTCTTT,CASSGSTGRSEAFF
TRBV29-1,NA,18,TRBD1,TRBJ1-1,TGCAGCGTTGAACCTATGACTGGGCGACAGGGGGCGCGTACTGAAGCTTTCTTT,CSVEPMTGRQGARTEAFF
TRBV28,NA,14,NA,TRBJ2-2,TGTGCCAGCAGCATCACAGGGAACACCGGGGAGCTGTTTTTT,CASSITGNTGELFF
TRBV7-2,once,14,TRBD1,TRBJ2-5,TGTGCCAGCAGCGTAACAGGGGCAGGGGAGACCCAGTACTTC,CASSVTGAGETQYF
TRBV6-6,NA,12,NA,TRBJ2-7,TGTGCCAGCATTTCTTGGGGAGGCGAGCAGTACTTC,CASISWGGEQYF
TRBV28,NA,15,TRBD2,TRBJ2-7,TGTGCCACCACCCCCGAGGGACTAACCCTCTACGAGCAGTACTTC,CATTPEGLTLYEQYF
TRBV2,NA,12,NA,TRBJ2-2,TGTGCCAGCGACAGTGGCAACGGGGAGCTGTTTTTT,CASDSGNGELFF
TRBV2,NA,13,NA,TRBJ1-2,TGTGCCAGCATAATCGACAGATCCTATGGCTACACCTTC,CASIIDRSYGYTF
TRBV7-2,NA,14,TRBD1,TRBJ2-7,TGTGCCAGCAGCTTAGCAGGGGGCCCCTACGAGCAGTACTTC,CASSLAGGPYEQYF